These 32 T cell receptor beta chains came from one sample sequenced in a study of T cell clones after liver transplantation. The protocol was immunoSEQ multiplex PCR, while the TCRdb copy is restricted to in-frame clones and leaves out a portion. The table lists tens of thousands of clones, approximately 70% of them singletons, with 2.8% in the top ten. The starting material was CD4+ T cells from blood, obtained at the approximately 16-month timepoint. The source of these receptors is a human patient who received a liver transplant. Among the T cells, some may be from the graft donor.

The chain couples TRBV28 to TRBJ1-5; TRBD1 aligns across 7 bases. Trimming removed 2 bases from V and 2 bases from J; junction bases left unmatched: 3. CDR1 MDHEN and CDR2 SYDVKM come from the germline V gene. The CDR3 has 15 amino acids. The CDR3 DNA sequence: TGTGCCAGCAGTTTAGCGGGACAGCGCAATCAGCCCCAGCATTTT. This gives the protein CASSLAGQRNQPQHF.

This chain links TRBV6-7 with TRBJ1-5; a possible D gene is TRBD1 (6 bases). TRBV6-7 is labeled an ORF, and its function is uncertain. This CDR3 is 21 amino acids long. V was trimmed by 8 bases and J by 6 bases, leaving 38 bases between them. CDR3 amino acids: CASGITTLEEKGEFRVQPQHF. DNA of the CDR3: TGTGCCAGCGGGATTACGACCCTGGAAGAAAAGGGGGAATTTCGAGTTCAGCCCCAGCATTTT.

This clone was seen only a few times. The J gene is TRBJ2-7, the V gene TRBV6-5; D is uncertain. CDR1 is MNHEY, CDR2 SVGAGI, per germline. The CDR3 length is 14 residues. V was trimmed by 2 bases and J by 2 bases, leaving 10 bases between them. The CDR3 is CASSYGPGPYEQYV. The CDR3 DNA sequence: TGTGCCAGCAGTTACGGTCCAGGCCCCTACGAGCAGTACGTC.

The V and J genes are TRBV18 and TRBJ2-1; 9 positions agree with TRBD1. The length of the CDR3 is 16 residues. Germline assignment: CDR1 KGHSH and CDR2 LQKENI. The J segment lost 6 bases and the V segment lost 0 bases, leaving 6 bases of the junction unmatched. The CDR3 DNA reads TGTGCCAGCTCACCACCTACAGGGGGCGGGCTCAATGAGCAGTTCTTC. It translates to CASSPPTGGGLNEQFF.

This CDR3 reads CASSDRYGYTF. CDR3 nucleotides: TGTGCCAGCAGCGACAGGTATGGCTACACCTTC. This chain joins TRBV28 and TRBJ1-2; possible D gene TRBD1, 6 bases. Germline lookup yields CDR1 MDHEN and CDR2 SYDVKM. CDR3 length equals 11 residues. Trimming pared 6 bases from V and 5 bases from J, leaving 7 bases between.

J is TRBJ2-1 and V is TRBV7-2; D not resolved. This CDR3 has 13 residues. The ends were cut back, 3 bases at V and 9 bases at J, with 12 bases in the middle. Germline assignment: CDR1 SGHTA and CDR2 FQGNSA. DNA for the CDR3: TGTGCCAGCAGCTTGATAGGGCAATTTGAGCAGTTCTTC. Translating it yields CASSLIGQFEQFF.

The chain couples TRBV6-6 to TRBJ2-1; the D is unclear. Germline V gives CDR1 MNHNY, CDR2 SVGAGI (reference sequence). CDR3 length: 14 residues. V was trimmed by 9 bases and J by 1 base, leaving 13 bases between them. The CDR3 DNA is TGTGCCAGTCGGTCGAGCCGTTCCTACAATGAGCAGTTCTTC. Amino acids: CASRSSRSYNEQFF.

V is TRBV27 and J is TRBJ2-1; 8 nucleotides match TRBD1. CDR3 length equals 15 residues. Germline V lookup: CDR1 MNHEY, CDR2 SMNVEV (reference sequence). V shed 3 bases and J 2 bases; nucleotides not matched to a gene: 3. The CDR3 protein is CASSFGQGPYNEQFF. For the CDR3, the DNA is TGTGCCAGCAGTTTTGGACAGGGACCCTACAATGAGCAGTTCTTC.

This clone appeared a single time. V and J are TRBV6-1 and TRBJ2-5; TRBD2 aligns across 8 bases. V shed 5 bases and J 3 bases; nucleotides not matched to a gene: 5. This CDR3 has 14 residues. The germline V gene encodes CDR1 MNHNS and CDR2 SASEGT. Written as DNA, the CDR3 is TGTGCCAGCAGTCGCCGGGGGGGTGAAGAGACCCAGTACTTC. Translating gives CASSRRGGEETQYF.

V usage is TRBV11-3 and J usage is TRBJ2-3, with D hard to call. CDR3 length: 18 amino acids. CDR1 and CDR2 from the germline V gene are SGHNT and YENEEA. The ends were cut back, 7 bases at V and 1 base at J, with 24 bases in the middle. CDR3 in DNA: TGTGCCAGCACAGGCGGTAGCCGATTAGGTGGTGGCACAGATACGCAGTATTTT. It encodes CASTGGSRLGGGTDTQYF. Supplemented by reference TRBV11-3 and TRBJ2-3, the full variable domain reads EAGVVQSPRYKIIEKKQPVAFWCNPISGHNTLYWYLQNLGQGPELLIRYENEEAVDDSQLPKDRFSAERLKGVDSTLKIQPAELGDSAVYLCASTGGSRLGGGTDTQYFGPGTRLTVL.

The CDR3 DNA reads as TGCGCCAGCAGCTTAGGACAGGAGGGTCTAGAGCAGTACTTC. This sequence encodes CASSLGQEGLEQYF. The chain has TRBV5-1 and TRBJ2-7, with a weak D call TRBD1 (7 bases). Trimming stripped 2 bases from V and 7 bases from J, with 16 bases between. The CDR3 consists of 14 residues. The germline CDR1 and CDR2 sequences are SGHRS and YFSETQ.

The rearrangement uses TRBV5-1 and TRBJ1-1, with 9 nucleotides matching TRBD1. V trimming: 0 bases; J trimming: 5 bases; junction bases outside the gene matches: 8. Germline V CDR1 and CDR2: SGHRS, YFSETQ. This CDR3 is 16 amino acids long. CDR3 amino acids: CASSLDRGLSGTEAFF. CDR3 sequence (DNA): TGCGCCAGCAGCTTGGACAGGGGGCTAAGCGGGACTGAAGCTTTCTTT.

The chain uses TRBV6-1 and TRBJ1-1; maybe TRBD1 (5 bases). CDR3 length: 14 residues. V was clipped by 11 bases and J by 0 bases, with 16 bases between them. Germline CDR1 is MNHNS and CDR2 is SASEGT. The CDR3 DNA sequence: TGTGCCGGGCGCAGGGACGGAATGAACACTGAAGCTTTCTTT. Its protein product is CAGRRDGMNTEAFF.

The table lists this clone with a count of one. The V call is TRBV5-1, the J call TRBJ2-3; D is unclear. Per the germline V gene, CDR1 is SGHRS and CDR2 is YFSETQ. This CDR3 has 13 amino acids. Trimming took 5 bases from V and 0 from J, leaving 7 bases between them. CDR3 region: CASRDGSTDTQYF. DNA for the CDR3: TGCGCCAGCAGGGACGGGAGCACAGATACGCAGTATTTT.

The gene calls are TRBV28 and TRBJ1-6, with D hard to call. The CDR3 consists of 17 residues. Trimming shortened V by 3 bases and J by 4 bases, and 16 bases separated the two germline ends. In germline, CDR1 is MDHEN, CDR2 SYDVKM. CDR3 protein: CASSFSMAGVYNSPLHF. The CDR3 bases are TGTGCCAGCAGTTTCTCTATGGCCGGGGTTTATAATTCACCCCTCCACTTT.

The chain is built from TRBV19 and TRBJ1-6; D perhaps matches TRBD1 (5 bases). Trimming removed 4 bases from V and 7 bases from J, with 11 bases in between. The CDR3 contains 14 residues. Germline values: CDR1 LNHDA, CDR2 SQIVND (reference sequence). The CDR3 sequence: CASSTPTENSPLHF. The CDR3 nucleotides are TGTGCCAGTAGTACCCCGACAGAAAATTCACCCCTCCACTTT.

This clone was seen more than once but under ten times. The DNA of the CDR3 is TGTGCCAGTAGACCCCCAGCGGGAGAGACCCAGTACTTC. Protein: CASRPPAGETQYF. The chain employs TRBV19 and TRBJ2-5, with D possibly being TRBD2 (6 bases). The germline CDR1 and CDR2 sequences are LNHDA and SQIVND (reference sequence). This CDR3 region has 13 residues. With 6 bases removed from V and 4 bases from J, the gap between germline ends came to 12 bases.

Turning to this clone: Different DNA sequences within this sample yield the same CDR3. The chain couples TRBV5-1 to TRBJ1-1; D is unclear. CDR1 SGHRS and CDR2 YFSETQ come from the germline V gene. The CDR3 covers 13 residues. V gave up 8 bases and J gave up 2 bases, with 13 bases separating them. The CDR3: CASSLSTNTEAFF. CDR3 nucleotide sequence: TGCGCCAGTAGTCTCAGCACAAACACTGAAGCTTTCTTT.

The chain joins TRBV28 to TRBJ1-5; weak D call: TRBD1 (6 bases). This CDR3 has 12 amino acids. Trimming cost V 9 bases and J 2 bases, with 8 bases left between them. In germline, CDR1 is MDHEN, CDR2 SYDVKM. CDR3 nucleotide sequence: TGTGCCAGTTGGACAGGCAATCAGCCCCAGCATTTT. This sequence encodes CASWTGNQPQHF. Supplemented by reference TRBV28 and TRBJ1-5, the full variable domain reads DVKVTQSSRYLVKRTGEKVFLECVQDMDHENMFWYRQDPGLGLRLIYFSYDVKMKEKGDIPEGYSVSREKKERFSLILESASTNQTSMYLCASWTGNQPQHFGDGTRLSIL.

The table lists this clone with a few counts. The rearrangement links TRBV19 to TRBJ2-2; D remains ambiguous. The V and J ends lost 9 bases and 0 bases respectively, with 11 bases between them. The CDR3 spans 14 residues. CDR1 is LNHDA, CDR2 SQIVND, per germline (reference sequence). Written as DNA, the CDR3 is TGTGCCAGCCGCTTGTTTTCGAACACCGGGGAGCTGTTTTTT. Its translation: CASRLFSNTGELFF.

The V gene is TRBV5-8, the J gene TRBJ2-6; 8 nucleotides line up with TRBD1. Germline V gives CDR1 SGHTS, CDR2 YDEGEE. V gave up 4 bases and J gave up 2 bases; unmatched junction bases: 2. CDR3 length equals 15 residues. In DNA form, the CDR3 reads TGTGCCAGCAGCGCACAGGGGGCTGGGGCCAACGTCCTGACTTTC. Protein sequence: CASSAQGAGANVLTF.

This chain joins TRBV7-2 and TRBJ1-1; a possible D gene is TRBD1 (5 bases). Germline CDR1 SGHTA, CDR2 FQGNSA. Trimming left V 1 base short and J 3 bases short, with 12 bases between. The CDR3 has 15 residues. Written as DNA, the CDR3 is TGTGCCAGCAGCTTAGTCGCCGGGGCGTACACTGAAGCTTTCTTT. Protein sequence: CASSLVAGAYTEAFF.

This rearrangement joins TRBV6-1 to TRBJ1-5; D unresolved. V shed 4 bases and J shed 7 bases, with 26 bases lying between them. CDR1 and CDR2 (germline): MNHNS, SASEGT. The length of the CDR3 is 18 residues. The CDR3 protein is CASSGLWSRAGSGQPQHF. The CDR3 region has the DNA TGTGCCAGCAGTGGACTTTGGTCTCGGGCGGGGAGCGGACAGCCCCAGCATTTT.

V usage is TRBV7-9 and J usage is TRBJ1-1, with D hard to call. The length of the CDR3 is 15 residues. Germline V gives CDR1 SEHNR, CDR2 FQNEAQ (reference sequence). V gave up 1 base and J gave up 4 bases, with 13 bases separating them. CDR3 residues: CASSLGREAATEAFF. CDR3 nucleotides: TGTGCCAGCAGCTTAGGTAGGGAAGCAGCCACTGAAGCTTTCTTT.

The chain couples TRBV5-5 to TRBJ2-5; D gene ambiguous. CDR1 SGHKS and CDR2 YYEKEE come from the germline V gene (reference sequence). The CDR3 is 11 amino acids. Trimming left V 2 bases short and J 5 bases short, with 4 bases between. The CDR3 loop is CASSFGETQYF. DNA for the CDR3: TGTGCCAGCAGCTTCGGGGAGACCCAGTACTTC.

This chain links TRBV7-2 with TRBJ2-2; 8 bases fit TRBD2. Germline loops: CDR1 SGHTA, CDR2 FQGNSA. The length of the CDR3 is 15 residues. V dropped 5 bases and J dropped 4; count of bases not matched to a gene: 6. For the CDR3, the DNA is TGTGCCAGCAGCGGCCGGGAGGGCATCACCGGGGAGCTGTTTTTT. It codes for CASSGREGITGELFF.

This chain uses TRBV28 with TRBJ1-5, with a possible D match to TRBD1 (6 bases). The V gene's germline CDR1 is MDHEN and CDR2 SYDVKM. CDR3 length: 12 residues. The V gene lost 1 base and the J gene lost 16 bases, with 14 bases spanning the gap. CDR3 region: CASSLLTGSLHF. The CDR3 DNA is TGTGCCAGCAGTTTATTAACAGGGTCGTTACATTTT. Filled out from reference TRBV28 and TRBJ1-5, the complete variable domain reads DVKVTQSSRYLVKRTGEKVFLECVQDMDHENMFWYRQDPGLGLRLIYFSYDVKMKEKGDIPEGYSVSREKKERFSLILESASTNQTSMYLCASSLLTGSLHFGDGTRLSIL.

The rearrangement joins TRBV9 to TRBJ2-7; D gene unclear. The CDR3 consists of 13 residues. Germline V gives CDR1 SGDLS, CDR2 YYNGEE. V lost 0 bases and J lost 8, with 12 bases in between. This CDR3 reads CASSVDPDSKQYV. CDR3 nucleotides: TGTGCCAGCAGCGTAGACCCTGATAGCAAGCAGTACGTC.

The chain recombines TRBV29-1 with TRBJ1-1; D gene ambiguous. V was pared by 4 bases and J by 0 bases, with 9 bases between. Germline CDR1 is SQVTM and CDR2 is ANQGSEA. The CDR3 totals 13 residues. CDR3 in amino acids: CSVVQFMNTEAFF. In DNA, the CDR3 is TGCAGCGTTGTTCAGTTCATGAACACTGAAGCTTTCTTT.

This clone was recorded many times. The chain combines TRBV11-2 with TRBJ2-3, with 9 bases identical to TRBD1. With 5 bases clipped from V and 1 base from J, the junction kept 7 bases outside the gene matches. The CDR3 is 16 residues long. From germline, CDR1 is SGHAT and CDR2 FQNNGV. CDR3 coding DNA: TGTGCCAGCAGCGTTCACAGGGGGCTTGGCACAGATACGCAGTATTTT. Translated, it gives CASSVHRGLGTDTQYF.

This rearrangement joins TRBV6-5 to TRBJ2-7; 7 bases align to TRBD2. Germline V gene data show CDR1 as MNHEY and CDR2 as SVGAGI. With V trimmed by 2 bases and J by 6 bases, 10 bases remained unmatched. This CDR3 is built from 15 residues. CDR3 loop: CASSYVGQGGSEQYF. The CDR3 DNA is TGTGCCAGCAGTTACGTCGGGCAGGGAGGGAGCGAGCAGTACTTC.

This clone was detected a few times. The chain couples TRBV7-9 to TRBJ1-5, with no clear D. Between the trimmed V and J ends, which lost 1 base and 6 bases, there was a span of 10 bases. The CDR3 runs 14 residues. Germline CDR1 SEHNR, CDR2 FQNEAQ (reference sequence). The CDR3 region is CASSLDGYGQPQHF. DNA for the CDR3: TGTGCCAGCAGCTTAGACGGATACGGTCAGCCCCAGCATTTT.